This TCR beta chain was recovered during a study of T cells in Graves' hyperthyroidism and ophthalmopathy. Study-level information: Peripheral blood was secured at the point of initial diagnosis, before any treatment.

Germline loops: CDR1 SGHAT, CDR2 FQNNGV. The CDR3 spans 15 residues. Trimming removed 3 bases from V and 3 bases from J, with 13 bases in between. It was considered stable Graves' hyperthyroidism when ophthalmopathy did not progress within 18 months. Findings and limits, study-wide: Using 13 V-J features, a model discriminated ophthalmopathy from stable hyperthyroidism.

Many counts were recorded for this clonotype. Its target is not known. RNA transcripts provided the source from which TCR beta CDR3 regions were amplified. Researchers ran a first-round RT-PCR on the TCR CDR3 using the HTBI primer set. TCRdb re-derived calls from the multiplex PCR reads in MiXCR, one entry per CDR3 protein. The sample records some 740,000 distinct CDR3 sequences, less than 15% being singletons. Sequenced sample: blood. The V gene is TRBV11-2, the J gene TRBJ2-3; D is perhaps TRBD2 (6 bases). The sequence was collected from a woman aged 18-29 years with Graves' hyperthyroidism. As DNA, the CDR3 is TGTGCCAGCAGCTTTTCGGGAGTGGGAACAGATACGCAGTATTTT. Translating it yields CASSFSGVGTDTQYF.